These T cell receptor beta chains were read from a single sample in a study of PD-1 blockade in classical Hodgkin lymphoma. Sequencing was performed with immunoSEQ multiplex PCR; in TCRdb, only in-frame clones are kept and a portion is missing. The sample comprises some 4,200 clones, roughly 87% of which are singletons, and 0.9% to 1% rests with the top ten. The source material was CD4+ T cells from blood, sampled at baseline. All receptors derive from a human donor with classical Hodgkin lymphoma. Both conserved end residues are part of each CDR3. D genes are given only for firm matches. The listing skips clone size in some rows; elsewhere it reads once, few, many or a size class.

v_gene	abundance	d_gene	j_gene	CDR3aa	CDR3nt
TRBV5-1	NA	NA	TRBJ2-3	CASSLSSSTDTQYF	TGCGCCAGCAGCTTGTCTTCTAGCACAGATACGCAGTATTTT
TRBV9	NA	NA	TRBJ1-2	CASSLLYGYTF	TGTGCCAGCAGCCTCCTATATGGCTACACCTTC
TRBV5-1	once	TRBD2	TRBJ2-3	CASSTGLAGSTDTQYF	TGCGCCAGCAGTACTGGACTAGCGGGGAGCACAGATACGCAGTATTTT
TRBV30	NA	TRBD2	TRBJ2-3	CAWSDGGGTDTQYF	TGTGCCTGGAGTGACGGGGGGGGCACAGATACGCAGTATTTT
TRBV6-6	NA	NA	TRBJ2-3	CASTSRSGTDTQYF	TGTGCCAGCACTTCCCGGAGCGGCACAGATACGCAGTATTTT
TRBV10-3	NA	NA	TRBJ1-2	CAISADPLPVYGYTF	TGTGCCATCAGCGCAGACCCACTTCCAGTATATGGCTACACCTTC
TRBV5-1	NA	TRBD1	TRBJ1-4	CASSLGGTADPKLFF	TGCGCCAGCAGCTTGGGAGGGACAGCTGACCCAAAACTGTTTTTT
TRBV5-1	NA	NA	TRBJ2-3	CASSLDSALDTQYF	TGCGCCAGCAGTTTAGACTCTGCCCTGGATACGCAGTATTTT
TRBV5-5	once	NA	TRBJ2-7	CASSSLQAYEQYF	TGTGCCAGCAGCTCCCTACAGGCCTACGAGCAGTACTTC
TRBV5-1	NA	NA	TRBJ2-1	CASSLDGGTYNEQFF	TGCGCCAGCAGCTTGGACGGGGGCACATACAATGAGCAGTTCTTC
TRBV5-1	NA	NA	TRBJ1-4	CASSLYRRAGEKLFF	TGCGCCAGCAGCTTGTATCGCAGGGCGGGTGAAAAACTGTTTTTT
TRBV28	NA	TRBD1	TRBJ2-7	CASSHSLQGRYEQYF	TGTGCCAGCAGCCATTCCCTACAGGGGCGCTACGAGCAGTACTTC
TRBV7-2	NA	TRBD1	TRBJ2-7	CASSSRTGSYEQYF	TGTGCCAGCAGCTCAAGGACAGGGTCCTACGAGCAGTACTTC
TRBV29-1	NA	NA	TRBJ1-3	CSVVFSGNTIYF	TGCAGCGTTGTATTCTCTGGAAACACCATATATTTT
TRBV12-5	few	TRBD1	TRBJ1-5	CASGPTGISNQPQHF	TGTGCTAGTGGCCCGACAGGGATTAGCAATCAGCCCCAGCATTTT
TRBV29-1	NA	NA	TRBJ1-4	CSVRGVSFATNEKLFF	TGCAGCGTTAGGGGGGTGTCCTTTGCAACTAATGAAAAACTGTTTTTT
TRBV5-1	NA	NA	TRBJ1-3	CASSPDSRGNTIYF	TGCGCCAGCAGCCCGGACAGTCGGGGAAACACCATATATTTT
TRBV18	NA	NA	TRBJ1-2	CASSPGKNYGYTF	TGTGCCAGCTCACCAGGGAAAAACTATGGCTACACCTTC